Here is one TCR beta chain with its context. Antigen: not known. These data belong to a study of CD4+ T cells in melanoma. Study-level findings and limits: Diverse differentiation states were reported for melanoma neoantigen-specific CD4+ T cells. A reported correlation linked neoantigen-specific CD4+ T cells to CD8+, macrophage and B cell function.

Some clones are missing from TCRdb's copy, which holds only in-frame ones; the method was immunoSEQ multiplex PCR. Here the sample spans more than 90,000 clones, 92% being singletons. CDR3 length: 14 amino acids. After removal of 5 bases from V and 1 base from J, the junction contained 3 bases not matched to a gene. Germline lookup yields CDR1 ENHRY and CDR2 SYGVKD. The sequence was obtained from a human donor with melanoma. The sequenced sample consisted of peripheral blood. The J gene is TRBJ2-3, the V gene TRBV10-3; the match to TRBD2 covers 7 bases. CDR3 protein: CAISYGGGTDTQYF. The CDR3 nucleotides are TGTGCCATCAGTTATGGGGGGGGCACAGATACGCAGTATTTT.